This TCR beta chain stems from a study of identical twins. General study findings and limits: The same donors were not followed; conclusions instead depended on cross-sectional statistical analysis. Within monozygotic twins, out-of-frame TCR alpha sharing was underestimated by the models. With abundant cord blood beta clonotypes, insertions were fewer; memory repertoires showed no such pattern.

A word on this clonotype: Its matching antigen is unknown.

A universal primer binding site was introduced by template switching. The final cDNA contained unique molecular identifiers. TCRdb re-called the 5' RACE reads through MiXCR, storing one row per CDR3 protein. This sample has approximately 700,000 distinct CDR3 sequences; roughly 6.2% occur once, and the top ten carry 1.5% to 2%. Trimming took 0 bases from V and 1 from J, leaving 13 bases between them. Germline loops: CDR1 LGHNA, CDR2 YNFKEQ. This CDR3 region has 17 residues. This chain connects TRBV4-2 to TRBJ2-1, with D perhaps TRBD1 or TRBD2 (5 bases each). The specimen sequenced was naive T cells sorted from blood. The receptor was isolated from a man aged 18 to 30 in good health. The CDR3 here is CASSQDEAAGSYNEQFF. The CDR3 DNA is TGTGCCAGCAGCCAAGATGAAGCGGCAGGGTCCTACAATGAGCAGTTCTTC.